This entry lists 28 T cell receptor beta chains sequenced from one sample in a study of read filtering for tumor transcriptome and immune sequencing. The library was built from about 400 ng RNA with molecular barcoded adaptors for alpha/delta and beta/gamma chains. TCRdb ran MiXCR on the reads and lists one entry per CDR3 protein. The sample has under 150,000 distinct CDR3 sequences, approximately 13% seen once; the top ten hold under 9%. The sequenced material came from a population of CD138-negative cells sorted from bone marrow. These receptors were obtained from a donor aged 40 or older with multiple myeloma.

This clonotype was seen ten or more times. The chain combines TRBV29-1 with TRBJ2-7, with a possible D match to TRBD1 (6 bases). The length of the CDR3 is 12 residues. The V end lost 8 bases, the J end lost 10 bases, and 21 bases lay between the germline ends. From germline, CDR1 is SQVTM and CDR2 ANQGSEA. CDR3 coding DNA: TGCAGCCTTAGAGGTGAGCAGGGACACCAGTACTTC. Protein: CSLRGEQGHQYF.

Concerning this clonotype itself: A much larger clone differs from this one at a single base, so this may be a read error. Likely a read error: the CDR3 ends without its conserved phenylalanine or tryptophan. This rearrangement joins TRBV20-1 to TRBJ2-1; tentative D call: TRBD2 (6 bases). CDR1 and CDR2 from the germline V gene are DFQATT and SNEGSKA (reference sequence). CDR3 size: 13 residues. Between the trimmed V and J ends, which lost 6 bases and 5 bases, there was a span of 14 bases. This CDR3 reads CSAHTGTHNEQFS. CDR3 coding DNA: TGCAGTGCGCACACCGGGACTCACAATGAGCAGTTCTCC.

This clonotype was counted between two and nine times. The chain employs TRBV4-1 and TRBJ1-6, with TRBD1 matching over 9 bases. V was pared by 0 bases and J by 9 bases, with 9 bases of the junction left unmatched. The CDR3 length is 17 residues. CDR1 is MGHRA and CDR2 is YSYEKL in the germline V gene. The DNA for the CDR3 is TGCGCCAGCAGCCAAGAGGGGACAGGGAGGAATAGTTCACCCCTCCACTTT. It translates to CASSQEGTGRNSSPLHF.

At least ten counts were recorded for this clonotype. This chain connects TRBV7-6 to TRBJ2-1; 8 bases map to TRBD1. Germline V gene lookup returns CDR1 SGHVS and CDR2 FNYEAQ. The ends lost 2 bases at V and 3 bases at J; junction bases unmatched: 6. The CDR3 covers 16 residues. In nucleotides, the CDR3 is TGTGCCAGCAGCTTACACGGACAGGGAGTCTACAATGAGCAGTTCTTC. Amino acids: CASSLHGQGVYNEQFF.

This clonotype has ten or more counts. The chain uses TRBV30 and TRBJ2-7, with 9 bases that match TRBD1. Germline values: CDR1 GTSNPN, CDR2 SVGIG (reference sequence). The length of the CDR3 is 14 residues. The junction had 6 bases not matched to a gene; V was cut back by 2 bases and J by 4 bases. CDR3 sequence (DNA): TGTGCCTGGAGTCGCGGGGACAGGGAATACGAGCAGTACTTC. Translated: CAWSRGDREYEQYF.

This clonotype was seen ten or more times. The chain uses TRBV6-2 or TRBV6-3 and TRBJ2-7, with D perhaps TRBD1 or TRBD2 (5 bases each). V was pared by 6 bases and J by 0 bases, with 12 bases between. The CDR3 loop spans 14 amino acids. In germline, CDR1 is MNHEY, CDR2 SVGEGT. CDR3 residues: CASRAGGGSYEQYF. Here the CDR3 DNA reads TGTGCCAGCAGGGCCGGTGGGGGCTCCTACGAGCAGTACTTC.

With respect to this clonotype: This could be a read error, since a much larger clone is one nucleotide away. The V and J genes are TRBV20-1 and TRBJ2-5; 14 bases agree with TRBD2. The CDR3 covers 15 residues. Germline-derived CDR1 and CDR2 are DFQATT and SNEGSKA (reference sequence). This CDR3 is CSARGLAGEKETLYF. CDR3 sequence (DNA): TGCAGTGCTAGGGGACTAGCGGGAGAGAAAGAGACCCTGTACTTC.

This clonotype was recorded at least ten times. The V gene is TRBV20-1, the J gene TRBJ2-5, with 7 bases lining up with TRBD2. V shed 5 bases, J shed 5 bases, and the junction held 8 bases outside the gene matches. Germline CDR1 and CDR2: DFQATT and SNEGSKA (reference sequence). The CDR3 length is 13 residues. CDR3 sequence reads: CSARSGSLETQYF. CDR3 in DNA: TGCAGTGCTCGTAGCGGGTCGCTGGAGACCCAGTACTTC.

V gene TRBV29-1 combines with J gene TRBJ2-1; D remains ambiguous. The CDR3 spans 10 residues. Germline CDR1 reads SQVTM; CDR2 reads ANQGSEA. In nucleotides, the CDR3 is TGCACTTTCGCACGCCGCGAGCAGTTCTTC. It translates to CTFARREQFF.

In DNA form, the CDR3 reads TGTGCCAGCTCACCCAAGTCAGCGAGCATGAACACTGAAGCTTTCTTT. It yields the protein CASSPKSASMNTEAFF. This chain uses TRBV18 with TRBJ1-1; D gene uncertain. The germline V and J ends were trimmed by 3 bases and 0 bases, with 14 bases remaining between them. This CDR3 is 16 amino acids long. The germline V gene encodes CDR1 KGHSH and CDR2 LQKENI.

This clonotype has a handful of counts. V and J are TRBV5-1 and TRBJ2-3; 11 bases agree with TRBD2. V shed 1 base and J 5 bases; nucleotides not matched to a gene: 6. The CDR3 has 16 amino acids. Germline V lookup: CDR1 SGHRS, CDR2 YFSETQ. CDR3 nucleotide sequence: TGCGCCAGCAGCTTGATACTAGCGGGAGCAGGAGATACGCAGTATTTT. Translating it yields CASSLILAGAGDTQYF.

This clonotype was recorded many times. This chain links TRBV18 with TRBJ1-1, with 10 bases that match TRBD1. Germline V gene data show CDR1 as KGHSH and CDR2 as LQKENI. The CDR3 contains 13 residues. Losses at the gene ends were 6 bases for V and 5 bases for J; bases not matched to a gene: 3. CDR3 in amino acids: CASSGQGGTEAFF. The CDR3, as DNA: TGTGCCAGCTCTGGACAGGGGGGGACTGAAGCTTTCTTT.

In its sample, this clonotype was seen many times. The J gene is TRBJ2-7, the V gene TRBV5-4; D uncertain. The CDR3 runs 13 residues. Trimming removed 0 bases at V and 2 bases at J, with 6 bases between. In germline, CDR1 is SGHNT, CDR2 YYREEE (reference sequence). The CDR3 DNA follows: TGTGCCAGCAGCTTGGGACGTACCTACGAGCAGTACTTC. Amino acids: CASSLGRTYEQYF.

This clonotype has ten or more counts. CDR3 coding DNA: TGTGCCAGCAGCTATACTAGCCTGGGGGAGACCCAGTACTTC. The encoded protein is CASSYTSLGETQYF. The chain recombines TRBV12-3 or TRBV12-4 with TRBJ2-5; a weak D match, TRBD2 (6 bases). The CDR3 is made up of 14 amino acids. V lost 6 bases and J 5 bases, leaving 16 bases between the germline ends.

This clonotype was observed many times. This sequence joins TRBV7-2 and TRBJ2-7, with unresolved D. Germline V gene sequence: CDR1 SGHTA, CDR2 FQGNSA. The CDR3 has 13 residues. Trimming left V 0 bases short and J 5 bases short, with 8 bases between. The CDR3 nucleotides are TGTGCCAGCAGCTTAGCGCCAGGCCACGAGCAGTACTTC. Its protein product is CASSLAPGHEQYF.

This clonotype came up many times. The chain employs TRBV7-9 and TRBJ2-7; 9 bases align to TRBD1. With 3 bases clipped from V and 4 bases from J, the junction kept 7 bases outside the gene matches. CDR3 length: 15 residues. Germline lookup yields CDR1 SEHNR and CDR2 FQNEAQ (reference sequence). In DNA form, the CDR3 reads TGTGCCAGCAGCTTGGGGACAGGGACTATATACGAGCAGTACTTC. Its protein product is CASSLGTGTIYEQYF.

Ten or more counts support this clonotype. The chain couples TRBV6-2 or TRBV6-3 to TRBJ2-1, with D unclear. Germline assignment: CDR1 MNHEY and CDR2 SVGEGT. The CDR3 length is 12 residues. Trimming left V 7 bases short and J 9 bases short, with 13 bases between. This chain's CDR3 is CASTSARSEQFF. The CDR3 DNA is TGTGCCAGCACCTCGGCGCGGTCTGAGCAGTTCTTC.

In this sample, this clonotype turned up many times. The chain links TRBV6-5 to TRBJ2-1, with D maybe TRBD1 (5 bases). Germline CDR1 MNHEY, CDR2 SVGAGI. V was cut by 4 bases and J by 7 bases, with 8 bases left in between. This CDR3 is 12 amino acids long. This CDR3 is CASSSDRNEQFF. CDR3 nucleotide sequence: TGTGCCAGCAGTTCCGACAGAAATGAGCAGTTCTTC.

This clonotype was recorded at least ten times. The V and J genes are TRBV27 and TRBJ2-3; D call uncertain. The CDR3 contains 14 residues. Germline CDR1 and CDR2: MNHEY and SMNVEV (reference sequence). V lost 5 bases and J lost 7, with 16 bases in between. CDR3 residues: CASSPSETPYTQYF. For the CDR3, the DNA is TGTGCCAGCAGTCCCAGCGAGACCCCCTATACGCAGTATTTT.

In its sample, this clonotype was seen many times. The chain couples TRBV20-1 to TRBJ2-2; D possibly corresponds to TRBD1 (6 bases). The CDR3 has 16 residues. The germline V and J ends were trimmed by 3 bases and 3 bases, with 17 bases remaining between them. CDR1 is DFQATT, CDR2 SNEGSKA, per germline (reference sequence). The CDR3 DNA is TGCAGTGCTAGCCCTCCCTGGGGGCGGGACACCGGGGAGCTGTTTTTT. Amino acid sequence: CSASPPWGRDTGELFF.

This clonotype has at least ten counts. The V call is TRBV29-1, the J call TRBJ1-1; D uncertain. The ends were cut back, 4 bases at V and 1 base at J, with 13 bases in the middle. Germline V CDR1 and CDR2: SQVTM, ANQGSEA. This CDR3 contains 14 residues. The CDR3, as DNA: TGCAGCGTTGGCCCGGGTTGGGAGAACACTGAAGCTTTCTTT. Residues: CSVGPGWENTEAFF.

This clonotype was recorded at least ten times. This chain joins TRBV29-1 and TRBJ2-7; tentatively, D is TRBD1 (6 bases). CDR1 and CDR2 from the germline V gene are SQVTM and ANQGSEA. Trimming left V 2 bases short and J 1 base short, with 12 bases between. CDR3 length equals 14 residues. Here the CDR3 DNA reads TGCAGCGTTGAAATTTTGGACAGTTCCTACGAGCAGTACTTC. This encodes CSVEILDSSYEQYF.

The DNA for the CDR3 is TGCAGCGTTGCTGGACAGGGGAACGAGCAGTACTTC. Its translation: CSVAGQGNEQYF. The V call is TRBV29-1, the J call TRBJ2-7; 9 bases align to TRBD1. CDR3 length equals 12 residues. Germline V gives CDR1 SQVTM, CDR2 ANQGSEA. V was pared by 4 bases and J by 5 bases, with 3 bases of the junction left unmatched.

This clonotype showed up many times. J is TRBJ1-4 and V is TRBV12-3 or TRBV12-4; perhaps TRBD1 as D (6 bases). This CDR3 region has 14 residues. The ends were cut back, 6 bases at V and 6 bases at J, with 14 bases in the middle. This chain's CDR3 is CASRRGGGYEKLFF. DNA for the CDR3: TGTGCCAGCAGGAGAGGGGGAGGGTATGAAAAACTGTTTTTT.

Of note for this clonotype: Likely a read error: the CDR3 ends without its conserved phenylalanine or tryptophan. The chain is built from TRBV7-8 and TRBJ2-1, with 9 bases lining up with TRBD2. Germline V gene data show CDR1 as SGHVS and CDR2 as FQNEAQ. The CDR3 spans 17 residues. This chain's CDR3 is CASNEGGSGSPYDEQFI. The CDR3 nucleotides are TGTGCCAGCAACGAGGGGGGTAGCGGGAGTCCCTACGATGAGCAGTTCATC.

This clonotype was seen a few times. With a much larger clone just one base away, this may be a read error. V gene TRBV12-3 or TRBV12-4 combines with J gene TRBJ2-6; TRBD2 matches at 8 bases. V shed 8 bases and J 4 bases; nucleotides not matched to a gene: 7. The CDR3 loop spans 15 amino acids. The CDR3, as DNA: TGTGCCAGCTGTCTCGGGGGGGACGGGGCCAACGTCCTGACTTTC. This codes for CASCLGGDGANVLTF.

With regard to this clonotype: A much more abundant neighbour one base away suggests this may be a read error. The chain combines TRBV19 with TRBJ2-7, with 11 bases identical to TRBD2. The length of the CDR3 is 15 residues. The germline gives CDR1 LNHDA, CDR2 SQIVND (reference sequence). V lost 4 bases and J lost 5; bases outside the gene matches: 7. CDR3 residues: CASSTETSGIHEQYF. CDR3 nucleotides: TGTGCCAGTAGTACCGAGACTAGCGGGATCCACGAGCAGTACTTC.

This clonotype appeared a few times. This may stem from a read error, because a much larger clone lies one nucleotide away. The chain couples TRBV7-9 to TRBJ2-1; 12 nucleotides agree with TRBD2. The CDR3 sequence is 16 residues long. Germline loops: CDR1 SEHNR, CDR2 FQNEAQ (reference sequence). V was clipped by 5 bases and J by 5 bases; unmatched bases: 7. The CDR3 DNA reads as TGTGCCAGCAGCCCCGCCGGGACTAGCGGGCACAATGAGCAGTTCTTC. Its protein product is CASSPAGTSGHNEQFF.